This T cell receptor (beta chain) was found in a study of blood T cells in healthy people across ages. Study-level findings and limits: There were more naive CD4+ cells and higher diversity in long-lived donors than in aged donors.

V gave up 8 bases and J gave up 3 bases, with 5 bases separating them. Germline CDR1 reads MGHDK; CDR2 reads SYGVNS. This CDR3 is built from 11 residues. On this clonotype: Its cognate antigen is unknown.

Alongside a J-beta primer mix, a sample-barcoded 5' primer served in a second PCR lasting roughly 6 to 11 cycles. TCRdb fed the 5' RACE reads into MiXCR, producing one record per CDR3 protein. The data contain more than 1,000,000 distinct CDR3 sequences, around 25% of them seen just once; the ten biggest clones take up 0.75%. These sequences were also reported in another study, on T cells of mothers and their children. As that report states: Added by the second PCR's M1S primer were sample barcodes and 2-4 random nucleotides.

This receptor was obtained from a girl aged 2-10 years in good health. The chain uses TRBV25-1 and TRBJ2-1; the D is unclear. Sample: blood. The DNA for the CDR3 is TGTGCCAGCTTCCTCTACAATGAGCAGTTCTTC. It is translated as CASFLYNEQFF.